A selection of T cell receptor beta chains follows, all from one sample in a study of blood T cells in healthy people across ages. TCRdb ran MiXCR on the 5' RACE reads and lists one entry per CDR3 protein. The table lists hundreds of thousands of distinct CDR3 sequences, 53% of them singletons. Sample: blood. The receptors here all came from an elderly man in good health. CDR3s leave out the opening cysteine and the closing phenylalanine or tryptophan. The order of the fields is J gene, V gene, clone size, CDR3 protein. Clone size is given for some rows only: seen once, a few or many times, or a class if the clone is expanded.

J: TRBJ2-5; V: TRBV28; size: NA; CDR3: ASSLAAWGSGTQY
J: TRBJ2-1; V: TRBV7-2; size: NA; CDR3: ASSPIMTSGTYNEQF
J: TRBJ2-1; V: TRBV2; size: NA; CDR3: ASSPDRGNEQF
J: TRBJ2-1; V: TRBV12-5; size: few; CDR3: ASGLGGRNYNEQF
J: TRBJ2-7; V: TRBV5-1; size: NA; CDR3: ASSLGGASGFYEQY
J: TRBJ1-5; V: TRBV6-2/TRBV6-3; size: NA; CDR3: ASNDPVNQPQH
J: TRBJ2-5; V: TRBV6-6; size: once; CDR3: ASSYGGRGNFEETQY
J: TRBJ2-1; V: TRBV9; size: NA; CDR3: ASSVALAGGYERF
J: NA; V: TRBV5-1; size: NA; CDR3: ASSLASGSSYNEQY
J: TRBJ2-6; V: TRBV6-1; size: few; CDR3: ASREFFSGANVLT
J: TRBJ1-2; V: TRBV5-1; size: few; CDR3: ASSVGQPGNYGYT
J: TRBJ2-7; V: TRBV12-3/TRBV12-4; size: NA; CDR3: ASSYGGPYEQY
J: TRBJ2-5; V: TRBV6-1; size: NA; CDR3: ASRRGPGQETQY
J: TRBJ1-1; V: TRBV7-2; size: NA; CDR3: ASILNQGLGGAF
J: TRBJ2-3; V: TRBV7-8; size: NA; CDR3: ASSPQGLAATDTQY
J: TRBJ2-1; V: TRBV7-9; size: NA; CDR3: ASSREAGTSWNEQF
J: TRBJ1-2; V: TRBV20-1; size: NA; CDR3: SARGTVGRWGYT
J: TRBJ2-2; V: TRBV6-5; size: NA; CDR3: ASSYLLPPGELF
J: TRBJ2-1; V: TRBV20-1; size: NA; CDR3: SATPGLVIFEQF
J: TRBJ2-5; V: TRBV6-5; size: NA; CDR3: ASSYFGTFHGETQY
J: TRBJ2-7; V: TRBV7-6; size: few; CDR3: ASSLATGRSYEQY
J: TRBJ1-5; V: TRBV6-5; size: NA; CDR3: ASSRQGQSNQPQH
J: TRBJ2-1; V: TRBV9; size: NA; CDR3: ASSPTVGNEQF
J: TRBJ2-6; V: TRBV6-5; size: NA; CDR3: ASSYSGLAGTTGANVLT
J: TRBJ2-7; V: TRBV20-1; size: NA; CDR3: SARADRGLWYEQY
J: TRBJ2-3; V: TRBV27; size: NA; CDR3: ASRAQGVRYAY
J: TRBJ2-1; V: TRBV7-2; size: few; CDR3: ASSVVAERGQF
J: TRBJ2-5; V: TRBV29-1; size: NA; CDR3: SSKSGSGGETQY
J: TRBJ2-1; V: TRBV7-3; size: NA; CDR3: ANRPTESYNEQF
J: TRBJ2-1; V: TRBV7-2; size: NA; CDR3: ASSTRTRVRGGNEQF
J: TRBJ2-6; V: TRBV6-1; size: once; CDR3: ASSETPFPRAGSGANVLT
J: TRBJ2-3; V: TRBV12-3/TRBV12-4; size: NA; CDR3: ASADRAKHRDAY